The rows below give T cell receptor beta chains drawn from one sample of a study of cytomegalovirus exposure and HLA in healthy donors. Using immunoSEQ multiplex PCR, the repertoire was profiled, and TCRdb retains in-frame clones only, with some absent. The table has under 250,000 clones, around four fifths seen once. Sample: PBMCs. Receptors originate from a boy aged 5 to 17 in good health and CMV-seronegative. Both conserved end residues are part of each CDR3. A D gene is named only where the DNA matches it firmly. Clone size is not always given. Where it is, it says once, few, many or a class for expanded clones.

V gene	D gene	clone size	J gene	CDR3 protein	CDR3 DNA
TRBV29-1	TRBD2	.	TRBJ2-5	CSVQTSGETQYF	TGCAGCGTTCAGACTAGCGGAGAGACCCAGTACTTC
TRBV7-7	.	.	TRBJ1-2	CASSPIQTTNYGYTF	TGTGCCAGCAGCCCAATACAAACTACTAACTACGGCTACACCTTC
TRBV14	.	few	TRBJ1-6	CASSRPGATSSPLHF	TGTGCCAGCAGCCGGCCCGGGGCGACTAGCTCACCCCTCCACTTT
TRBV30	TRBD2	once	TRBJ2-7	CAWSALAGVHEQYF	TGTGCCTGGAGTGCCCTCGCGGGAGTCCACGAGCAGTACTTC
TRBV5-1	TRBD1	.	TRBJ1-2	CASSFQGAAGYTF	TGCGCCAGCAGCTTTCAGGGGGCGGCGGGCTACACCTTC
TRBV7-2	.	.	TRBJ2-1	CASSLARQGSEQFF	TGTGCCAGCAGCTTAGCGAGGCAGGGCAGTGAGCAGTTCTTC
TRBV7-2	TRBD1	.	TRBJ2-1	CASSVLQGARSYNEQFF	TGTGCCAGCAGCGTACTACAGGGGGCCCGCTCCTACAATGAGCAGTTCTTC
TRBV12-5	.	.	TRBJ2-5	CASARLPGETQYF	TGTGCTAGTGCCCGACTACCGGGGGAGACCCAGTACTTC
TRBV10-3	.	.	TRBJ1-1	CAGSTGNTEAFF	TGTGCCGGGTCGACAGGAAACACTGAAGCTTTCTTT
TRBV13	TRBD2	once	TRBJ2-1	CASSLGRRVVSGGHEQFF	TGTGCCAGCAGCTTAGGCCGCAGGGTGGTATCGGGAGGGCATGAGCAGTTCTTC
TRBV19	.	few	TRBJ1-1	CASRYSVTEAFF	TGTGCCAGTAGGTACTCGGTCACTGAAGCTTTCTTT
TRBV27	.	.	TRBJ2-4	CASSKAKNIQYF	TGTGCCAGCAGCAAAGCCAAAAACATTCAGTACTTC
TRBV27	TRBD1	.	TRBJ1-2	CASSGTGGYAGGYTF	TGTGCCAGCAGTGGGACAGGGGGTTATGCGGGGGGCTACACCTTC
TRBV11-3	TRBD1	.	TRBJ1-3	CASSVFTTGGFGNTIYF	TGTGCCAGCAGCGTCTTTACTACAGGGGGCTTTGGAAACACCATATATTTT
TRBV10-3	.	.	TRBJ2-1	CAISEPINPVIEIEQFF	TGTGCCATCAGTGAGCCGATCAACCCGGTGATCGAGATTGAGCAGTTCTTC
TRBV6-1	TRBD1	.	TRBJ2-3	CASTPQGQGPDTQYF	TGTGCCAGCACCCCACAGGGACAGGGACCAGATACGCAGTATTTT
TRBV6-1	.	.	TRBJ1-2	CASGYGGYGYTF	TGTGCCAGCGGGTACGGCGGATATGGCTACACCTTC
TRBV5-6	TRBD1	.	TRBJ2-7	CASSPRDSYEQYF	TGTGCCAGCAGCCCCCGGGACAGCTACGAGCAGTACTTC
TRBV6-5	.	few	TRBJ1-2	CASSYSTGNGYTF	TGTGCCAGCAGTTACTCGACGGGGAATGGCTACACCTTC
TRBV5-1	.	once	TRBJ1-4	CASSPGGKLFF	TGCGCCAGCAGCCCCGGAGGAAAACTGTTTTTT
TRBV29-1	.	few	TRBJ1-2	CSVERRDGYTF	TGCAGCGTTGAACGGAGGGATGGCTACACCTTC
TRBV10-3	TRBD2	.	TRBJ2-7	CAIGGLAGGEQYF	TGTGCCATCGGAGGACTAGCGGGTGGGGAGCAGTACTTC
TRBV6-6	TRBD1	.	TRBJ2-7	CATAFSGQTYEQYF	TGTGCCACTGCATTTTCGGGACAGACCTACGAGCAGTACTTC
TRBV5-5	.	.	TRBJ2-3	CASSLARGQPSTDTQYF	TGTGCCAGCAGTTTAGCCCGGGGACAACCTAGCACAGATACGCAGTATTTT
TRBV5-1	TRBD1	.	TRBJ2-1	CASSYRGRNEQFF	TGCGCCAGCAGCTACAGGGGGAGGAATGAGCAGTTCTTC
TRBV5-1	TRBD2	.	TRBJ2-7	CASSPWGGERDEQYF	TGCGCCAGCAGCCCATGGGGGGGGGAGAGGGACGAGCAGTACTTC
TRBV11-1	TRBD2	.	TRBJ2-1	CASSFRTSGNNEQFF	TGTGCCAGCAGTTTCCGGACTAGCGGTAACAATGAGCAGTTCTTC
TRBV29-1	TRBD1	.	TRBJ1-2	CSVRTGGTYGYTF	TGCAGCGTGAGGACAGGGGGTACCTATGGCTACACCTTC
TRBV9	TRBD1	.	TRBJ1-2	CASSAFLGQGNYGYTF	TGTGCCAGCAGCGCCTTTCTGGGACAGGGGAACTATGGCTACACCTTC
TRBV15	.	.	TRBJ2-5	CATSRERTNNQETQYF	TGTGCCACCAGCAGAGAAAGGACTAACAACCAAGAGACCCAGTACTTC
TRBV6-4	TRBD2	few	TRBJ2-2	CARRLAGGQGANTGELFF	TGTGCCAGGAGGTTAGCGGGGGGCCAAGGCGCGAACACCGGGGAGCTGTTTTTT
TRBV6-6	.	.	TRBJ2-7	CASSNGLESSYEQYF	TGTGCCAGCTCCAATGGACTTGAAAGCTCCTACGAGCAGTACTTC
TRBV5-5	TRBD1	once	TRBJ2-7	CASSIDRAYEQYF	TGTGCCAGCAGTATTGACAGGGCCTACGAGCAGTACTTC
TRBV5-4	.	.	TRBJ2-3	CASSLGLGETDTQYF	TGTGCCAGCAGCTTGGGCCTTGGGGAGACAGATACGCAGTATTTT
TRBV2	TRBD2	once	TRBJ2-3	CASSLTSGPTDTQYF	TGTGCCAGCAGCCTAACTAGCGGGCCTACAGATACGCAGTATTTT
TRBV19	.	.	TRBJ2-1	CASTPGAGEQFF	TGTGCCAGTACGCCAGGGGCGGGTGAGCAGTTCTTC
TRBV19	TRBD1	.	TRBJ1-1	CATSRTGGNTEAFF	TGTGCCACCTCGCGGACAGGGGGGAACACTGAAGCTTTCTTT
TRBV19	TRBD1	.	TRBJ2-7	CASSIRDSYEQYF	TGTGCCAGTAGTATCCGGGACAGCTACGAGCAGTACTTC
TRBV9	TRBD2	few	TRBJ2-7	CASSPWGGYEQYF	TGTGCCAGCAGCCCGTGGGGGGGGTACGAGCAGTACTTC
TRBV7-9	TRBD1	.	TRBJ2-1	CSSSTPGQNYNEQFF	TGTTCCAGCAGCACTCCGGGACAGAACTACAATGAGCAGTTCTTC
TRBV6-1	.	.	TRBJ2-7	CASSPLGGEQYF	TGTGCCAGCAGCCCTCTAGGAGGCGAGCAGTACTTC
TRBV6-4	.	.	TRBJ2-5	CASSDKWAQETQYF	TGTGCCAGCAGTGACAAGTGGGCCCAAGAGACCCAGTACTTC
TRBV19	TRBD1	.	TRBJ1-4	CASGQGRVEKLFF	TGTGCCTCGGGACAGGGAAGAGTCGAAAAACTGTTTTTT
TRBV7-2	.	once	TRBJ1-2	CASSLGYGYGYTF	TGTGCCAGCAGCTTAGGCTACGGCTATGGCTACACCTTC